The rows below give T cell receptor beta chains drawn from one sample of a study of blood T cells in healthy people across ages. TCRdb re-called the 5' RACE reads with MiXCR, one entry per CDR3 protein. The data show some 1.4 million distinct CDR3 sequences, 40% to 50% seen once. Sequencing used blood. The receptors come from a woman aged 18-30 years in good health. The CDR3 runs from the conserved cysteine through the conserved F or W. The D gene is left open where the match is weak. The size entry is marked missing in some rows and otherwise reads once, few, many or a size class.

cdr3_length j_call clone_size d_call v_call cdr3_nt cdr3_aa
13 TRBJ1-2 . . TRBV6-2/TRBV6-3 TGTGCCACCGGAAGGACACCGCTCTATGGCTACACCTTC CATGRTPLYGYTF
15 TRBJ2-3 . . TRBV12-3/TRBV12-4 TGTGCCAGCAGTCGGCGACAGATATTATCAGATACGCAGTATTTT CASSRRQILSDTQYF
13 TRBJ2-5 . . TRBV10-3 TGTGCCATCAGTGTAGGAGGGCAAGAGACCCAGTACTTC CAISVGGQETQYF
16 TRBJ2-1 . TRBD1 TRBV20-1 TGCAGTGCCCCATATAGGGGACAGGCTTCCTACAATGAGCAGTTCTTC CSAPYRGQASYNEQFF
13 TRBJ2-7 . . TRBV20-1 TGCAGTGCTAGACCGTCAGGAGAGGTCGAGCAGTACTTC CSARPSGEVEQYF
15 TRBJ2-1 . . TRBV2 TGTGCCAGCAGTGGTCTTGACAAGGTAAAACAGGAGCAGTTCTTC CASSGLDKVKQEQFF
13 TRBJ1-1 . . TRBV5-8 TGTGCCAGCATCCGGATTATGAACACTGAAGCTTTCTTT CASIRIMNTEAFF
15 TRBJ2-7 . . TRBV20-1 TGCAGTGTCTCAGCCCTGAGCCGGGCGGCCTACGAGCAGTACTTC CSVSALSRAAYEQYF
15 TRBJ1-1 . . TRBV29-1 TGCAGCGTTGATGGCAGGGAAATTCCGAACACTGAAGCTTTCTTT CSVDGREIPNTEAFF
16 TRBJ2-7 few TRBD1 TRBV18 TGTGCCAGCTCACCACCGCGGACAGGGGAGGAGTACGAGCAGTACTTC CASSPPRTGEEYEQYF
14 TRBJ2-7 . . TRBV27 TGTGCCAGCAGTCCCCGGTTTGCTTCCTACGAGCAGTACTTC CASSPRFASYEQYF
16 TRBJ2-7 . . TRBV5-6 TGTGCCAGCAGCTTGGAATCGGGGAAAGGGACCTACGAGCAGTACTTC CASSLESGKGTYEQYF
13 TRBJ1-5 few . TRBV7-3 TGTGTCTCCAGCGAAGGAGGCAATCAGCCCCAGCATTTT CVSSEGGNQPQHF
14 TRBJ2-3 few . TRBV6-2/TRBV6-3 TGTGCCAGCAGTTACGTGGGGGTTACAGATACGCAGTATTTT CASSYVGVTDTQYF
16 TRBJ2-1 . TRBD1 TRBV25-1 TGTGCCAGCAGCATGTGGGACAGCGGCCATTCCTACGAGCAGTTCTTC CASSMWDSGHSYEQFF
15 TRBJ2-1 . . TRBV2 TGTGCCAGCACCCCCGACAGAGGGGGCTACAATGAGCAGTTCTTC CASTPDRGGYNEQFF
18 TRBJ2-6 . TRBD1 TRBV9 TGTGCCAGCAGCGCTCGGACAGGTTCAAGCTCTGGGGCCAACGTCCTGACTTTC CASSARTGSSSGANVLTF
14 TRBJ2-7 once TRBD1 TRBV7-8 TGTGCCAGCAGCAAAGAGGGGACAGCCTACGAGCAGTACTTC CASSKEGTAYEQYF
16 TRBJ1-6 . . TRBV4-2 TGTGCCAGCAGCCGATCTGCGGGTTCTCAAAATTCACCCCTCCACTTT CASSRSAGSQNSPLHF
13 TRBJ2-5 . TRBD2 TRBV28 TGTGCCAGCAACCCTGGGGGGGGTGAGACCCAGTACTTC CASNPGGGETQYF
13 TRBJ1-1 few . TRBV5-1 TGCGCCAGCAGCCCCGAGTTGAACACTGAAGCTTTCTTT CASSPELNTEAFF
15 TRBJ2-1 few TRBD1 TRBV18 TGTGCCAGCTCACCACCCGGACAGGGTTGGGATGAGCAGTTCTTC CASSPPGQGWDEQFF
15 TRBJ2-5 . TRBD2 TRBV7-2 TGTGCCAGCAGCTCCCCTAGCGGGGGGGCGGAGACCCAGTACTTC CASSSPSGGAETQYF
14 TRBJ2-7 . . TRBV10-3 TGTGCCATCAGTGATAGGCAGGGTGTGGACGAGCAGTACTTC CAISDRQGVDEQYF
15 TRBJ2-5 . . TRBV3-1 TGTGCCAGCAGCCTACTCGGCGGGGCGAAAGAGACCCAGTACTTC CASSLLGGAKETQYF
13 TRBJ2-7 . TRBD1 TRBV29-1 TGCAGCGTGGGACCGGGACAGGGCGTAGAGCGGTACTTC CSVGPGQGVERYF
16 TRBJ2-1 few . TRBV2 TGTGCCAGCAGTGAGCTAGCGAGCGGGCTATACAATGAGCAGTTCTTC CASSELASGLYNEQFF
13 TRBJ2-7 . TRBD1 TRBV20-1 TGCAGTGCTTTCCGGGACAGCTTTTGCGAGCAGTACTTC CSAFRDSFCEQYF
16 TRBJ2-1 . . TRBV4-1 TGCGCCAGCAGCCAAGAGGCGCTAGTTTCCTACAATGAGCAGTTCTTC CASSQEALVSYNEQFF
17 TRBJ2-3 . TRBD2 TRBV20-1 TGCAGTGCTAGAGATCCGACTAGCGGGGGGGCCGCAGATACGCAGTATTTT CSARDPTSGGAADTQYF
14 TRBJ2-1 . . TRBV9 TGTGCCAGCAGCGTAGGGTCTCTTCTCAATGAGCAGTTCTTC CASSVGSLLNEQFF
15 TRBJ1-5 few TRBD1 TRBV9 TGTGCCAGCAGCGTAGATGGACAGGCTATTCAGCCCCAGCATTTT CASSVDGQAIQPQHF
16 TRBJ2-3 . . TRBV6-1 TGTGCCAGCAGTGAAGAGGTCGCCCTAAGCACAGATACGCAGTATTTT CASSEEVALSTDTQYF
13 TRBJ2-5 . TRBD1 TRBV6-1 TGTGCCAGCAGTGTGGGACAGGGGGTCGACCAGTACTTC CASSVGQGVDQYF
10 TRBJ1-2 . . TRBV6-6 TGTGCCAGCAGACCCTATGGCTACACCTTC CASRPYGYTF
13 TRBJ2-7 few . TRBV7-6 TGTGCCAGCAGCTTCGACTCCGGATACGAGCAGTACTTC CASSFDSGYEQYF
12 TRBJ2-7 . . TRBV2 TGTGCCAGCAGGACTGACAACTACGAGCAGTACTTC CASRTDNYEQYF
14 TRBJ2-3 . . TRBV24-1 TGTGCCACCAGTGATTTGAGCGGGTCAGATACGCAGTATTTT CATSDLSGSDTQYF
14 TRBJ2-3 few TRBD1 TRBV7-9 TGTGCCAGCAGCTCACAGGGGGACACAGATACGCAGTATTTT CASSSQGDTDTQYF
13 TRBJ1-2 few TRBD1 TRBV9 TGTGCCAGCAGCGGGGGACAGAACTATGGCTACACCTTC CASSGGQNYGYTF
13 TRBJ1-1 . . TRBV20-1 TGCAGTGCTAGGAGGGGGGGGAACACTGAAGCTTTCTTT CSARRGGNTEAFF
17 TRBJ1-6 few . TRBV2 TGTGCCAGCAGTGAACGGGGGGGCGAAGTTGTTGATTCACCCCTCCACTTT CASSERGGEVVDSPLHF
14 TRBJ1-6 . TRBD1 TRBV6-5 TGTGCCAGCAGTTACCGGACAGGGAAGTCACCCCTCCACTTT CASSYRTGKSPLHF
16 TRBJ2-3 . . TRBV27 TGTGCCAGCAGTTTAAGGGCGGGACCCACTCGGGATACGCAGTATTTT CASSLRAGPTRDTQYF
15 TRBJ2-5 few . TRBV5-1 TGCGCCAGCAGCTTGGCGGCTTCGTACCAAGAGACCCAGTACTTC CASSLAASYQETQYF
14 TRBJ1-2 . . TRBV28 TGTGCCAGCAGTGCCTCGGGACAAAACTATGGCTACACCTTC CASSASGQNYGYTF
13 TRBJ1-2 . . TRBV12-3/TRBV12-4 TGTGCCAGCAGCCCGACTGGGTATAGCGGCTACACCTTC CASSPTGYSGYTF
15 TRBJ2-1 . TRBD2 TRBV12-5 TGTGCTAGTGGTTACCCGACTAGCGGGAGCCATGAGCAGTTCTTC CASGYPTSGSHEQFF
16 TRBJ2-7 . . TRBV4-1 TGCGCCAGCAGCCAAGAAGGACACACATGGTATTACGAGCAGTGCTTC CASSQEGHTWYYEQCF
16 TRBJ2-1 . . TRBV14 TGTGCCAGCAGCTCGGGACTTAGCCTCGATTACAATGAGCAGTTCTTC CASSSGLSLDYNEQFF
15 TRBJ1-5 . . TRBV15 TGTGCCACCAGCAGAGATCTGACAGAAGGTCAGCCCCAGCATTTT CATSRDLTEGQPQHF
13 TRBJ1-2 few . TRBV6-5 TGTGCCAGCAGGGGGAGTACGGACTATGGCTACACCTTC CASRGSTDYGYTF
15 TRBJ2-4 few . TRBV20-1 TGCAGTGCTAGAGTGGAGACTTTAGCCAAAAACATTCAGTACTTC CSARVETLAKNIQYF
14 TRBJ1-5 . . TRBV6-5 TGTGCCAGCAGTTACGCGAGAAGCAATCAGCCCCAGCATTTT CASSYARSNQPQHF
13 TRBJ2-5 . . TRBV10-3 TGTGCCATCAGTGGGGGCCTTCTCAATGAGCAGTACTTC CAISGGLLNEQYF
16 TRBJ2-1 . TRBD2 TRBV9 TGTGCCAGCAGCGATCCGAGACGAGCGGGAGGGAATGAGCAGTTCTTC CASSDPRRAGGNEQFF
14 TRBJ2-5 . . TRBV18 TGTGCCAGCTCACCACTTGGACTGGGAGAGACCCAGTACTTC CASSPLGLGETQYF